This T cell receptor (beta chain) was found in a study of breast tumors, draining lymph nodes, adjacent tissues. Study-level results: Compared with lymph nodes, tumors were less diverse; compared with nontumor tissue, more. The lymph node origin of tumor T cells was framed as consistent with a hypothesis, not demonstrated.

The CDR3 consists of 13 residues. Trimming took off 3 bases at V and 4 bases at J, with 13 bases between the two ends. Looked up from germline, CDR1 is DFQATT and CDR2 is SNEGSKA (reference sequence). TCRdb processed the multiplex PCR reads anew with MiXCR; each CDR3 protein has one entry. Of about 150,000 distinct CDR3 sequences listed, approximately 20% are singletons. This clonotype was seen ten or more times. Antigen unknown. Axillary draining lymph nodes of breast cancer patients supplied the node samples. The gene calls are TRBV20-1 and TRBJ2-7; a possible D gene is TRBD1 (6 bases). The source of this sequence is a female donor with breast cancer. Some clones in this sample may be carry-over from other donors' samples. The sample consisted of axillary lymph node tissue. The CDR3 DNA sequence: TGCAGTGCTAGGGGGGACACCTTATACGAGCAGTACTTC. The encoded protein is CSARGDTLYEQYF.